The 18 T cell receptor beta chains given below trace back to one sample, sequenced in a study of preoperative IRX-2 immunotherapy in early breast cancer. Profiled with immunoSEQ multiplex PCR; TCRdb holds only in-frame clones, not every one. Here the sample spans 20,000 to 30,000 clones, roughly 80% being singletons. Treatment in this sample: preoperative locoregional IRX-2 cytokine immunotherapy. Sequencing used lymph node tissue, obtained before IRX-2 immunotherapy. The source of these receptors is a human donor with breast cancer.

The chain employs TRBV11-3 and TRBJ2-2, with D uncertain. The CDR3 extends over 14 amino acids. Looked up from germline, CDR1 is SGHNT and CDR2 is YENEEA. The germline V and J ends were trimmed by 7 bases and 6 bases, with 15 bases remaining between them. CDR3 amino acids: CASTLVGFPGELFF. The CDR3 DNA is TGTGCCAGCACCCTGGTGGGGTTCCCCGGGGAGCTGTTTTTT. Variable domain in full (rest from reference TRBV11-3 and TRBJ2-2): EAGVVQSPRYKIIEKKQPVAFWCNPISGHNTLYWYLQNLGQGPELLIRYENEEAVDDSQLPKDRFSAERLKGVDSTLKIQPAELGDSAVYLCASTLVGFPGELFFGEGSRLTVL.

The chain recombines TRBV15 with TRBJ2-1, with unresolved D. The CDR3 has 18 amino acids. CDR1 and CDR2 from the germline V gene are LNHNV and YYDKDF (reference sequence). Trimming pared 6 bases from V and 0 bases from J, leaving 21 bases between. The CDR3 DNA reads as TGTGCCACCAGGAACACATCCGGGCAGGCCAGCTCCTACAATGAGCAGTTCTTC. It translates to CATRNTSGQASSYNEQFF.

Here the CDR3 DNA reads TGTGCCAGCAGCTCGCAGGGGGTAATGGAGACCCAGTACTTC. It translates to CASSSQGVMETQYF. The genes are TRBV11-3 and TRBJ2-5; 7 nucleotides align to TRBD1. The CDR3 contains 14 residues. V trimming: 4 bases; J trimming: 5 bases; junction bases outside the gene matches: 7. Germline CDR1 is SGHNT and CDR2 is YENEEA.

CDR3 amino acids: CASSFTLQGVYGYTF. In DNA form, the CDR3 reads TGTGCCAGCAGCTTTACTCTACAGGGGGTCTATGGCTACACCTTC. The gene calls are TRBV11-3 and TRBJ1-2; 8 bases match TRBD1. V trimming: 3 bases; J trimming: 4 bases; junction bases outside the gene matches: 7. CDR3 length: 15 residues. CDR1 SGHNT and CDR2 YENEEA come from the germline V gene.

This clone appeared a single time. J is TRBJ1-1 and V is TRBV6-8; D might be TRBD1 (6 bases). CDR1 and CDR2 from the germline V gene are MNHGY and SAAAGT. The CDR3 runs 16 residues. V lost 6 bases and J lost 1, with 18 bases in between. The CDR3: CASRATGFSANTEAFF. The CDR3 region has the DNA TGTGCCAGCAGAGCCACAGGGTTTAGTGCGAACACTGAAGCTTTCTTT.

The chain links TRBV27 to TRBJ2-5; 8 positions agree with TRBD2. Germline CDR1 and CDR2: MNHEY and SMNVEV (reference sequence). The CDR3 runs to 14 residues. V trimming: 4 bases; J trimming: 9 bases; junction bases outside the gene matches: 10. CDR3 nucleotides: TGTGCCAGCAGTTCCAGCGGGGGAGGGAGGGCCCAGTACTTC. This gives the protein CASSSSGGGRAQYF.

The chain combines TRBV5-1 with TRBJ2-5; D may be TRBD1 (6 bases). From germline, CDR1 is SGHRS and CDR2 YFSETQ. The CDR3 is 17 amino acids. V dropped 0 bases and J dropped 1 base, with 16 bases sitting between them. The DNA for the CDR3 is TGCGCCAGCAGCTTGGAAATCAGGGGCTTTGGCCAAGAGACCCAGTACTTC. Residues: CASSLEIRGFGQETQYF.

The V call is TRBV6-8, the J call TRBJ2-1; 8 bases align to TRBD2. The ends lost 2 bases at V and 0 bases at J; junction bases unmatched: 3. CDR3 length: 16 residues. The germline CDR1 and CDR2 sequences are MNHGY and SAAAGT. In nucleotides, the CDR3 is TGTGCCAGCAGTTACGGTGCGGGGGGCTCCTACAATGAGCAGTTCTTC. The encoded protein is CASSYGAGGSYNEQFF.

The chain recombines TRBV15 with TRBJ1-1, with TRBD1 as a possible D gene (5 bases). V shed 0 bases and J shed 0 bases, with 11 bases lying between them. The CDR3 totals 16 residues. Germline lookup yields CDR1 LNHNV and CDR2 YYDKDF (reference sequence). CDR3 coding DNA: TGTGCCACCAGCAGAGATTTGGGGCAAATGAACACTGAAGCTTTCTTT. As protein: CATSRDLGQMNTEAFF.

V is TRBV15 and J is TRBJ2-7; 14 nucleotides line up with TRBD2. The J segment lost 4 bases and the V segment lost 4 bases, leaving 15 bases of the junction unmatched. CDR1 is LNHNV and CDR2 is YYDKDF in the germline V gene (reference sequence). This CDR3 spans 19 amino acids. The CDR3 is CATSTPSGLAGGRVYEQYF. The CDR3, as DNA: TGTGCCACCAGCACCCCTTCCGGACTAGCGGGGGGCAGAGTTTACGAGCAGTACTTC.

The chain combines TRBV10-2 with TRBJ1-2; the D gene is possibly TRBD1 (5 bases). V was trimmed by 5 bases and J by 7 bases, leaving 14 bases between them. The CDR3 length is 13 residues. Germline V gene data show CDR1 as WSHSY and CDR2 as SAAADI. In DNA form, the CDR3 reads TGCGCCAGCAGTACCCCGGGGCAGGGTGGCTACACCTTC. Translation: CASSTPGQGGYTF.

This clone appeared a few times. This chain uses TRBV11-3 with TRBJ2-7; no clear D gene. Germline V CDR1 and CDR2: SGHNT, YENEEA. The V and J ends lost 5 bases and 2 bases respectively, with 16 bases between them. The CDR3 has 15 amino acids. The CDR3 DNA reads TGTGCCAGCAGCGGGGTGAAGGTAAATGCCTACGAGCAGTACTTC. Translating gives CASSGVKVNAYEQYF.

The chain carries TRBV14 and TRBJ2-1; possible D gene TRBD2, 6 bases. Germline V CDR1 and CDR2: SGHDN, FVKESK. The CDR3 covers 16 residues. V was trimmed by 0 bases and J by 3 bases, leaving 12 bases between them. CDR3 in DNA: TGTGCCAGCAGCCAAGAGAACCGGGGGTACTACAATGAGCAGTTCTTC. Translation: CASSQENRGYYNEQFF.

The rearrangement links TRBV11-3 to TRBJ2-1; TRBD2 aligns across 8 bases. Trimming removed 0 bases from V and 8 bases from J; junction bases left unmatched: 9. Germline values: CDR1 SGHNT, CDR2 YENEEA. The CDR3 has 16 residues. In DNA form, the CDR3 reads TGTGCCAGCAGCTTAGACCGGGGACTAGTTCTGCATGAGCAGTTCTTC. Amino acid sequence: CASSLDRGLVLHEQFF.

The genes are TRBV11-3 and TRBJ2-3; D possibly corresponds to TRBD2 (6 bases). Trimming took off 4 bases at V and 0 bases at J, with 11 bases between the two ends. CDR3 size: 15 residues. Germline CDR1 reads SGHNT; CDR2 reads YENEEA. The DNA of the CDR3 is TGTGCCAGCAGCTCTCGACTAGGAAGCACAGATACGCAGTATTTT. Encoded protein: CASSSRLGSTDTQYF.

The chain joins TRBV7-6 to TRBJ2-5; 14 nucleotides align to TRBD2. The V and J ends lost 10 bases and 5 bases, in that order; junction bases with no gene match: 12. Germline-derived CDR1 and CDR2 are SGHVS and FNYEAQ. This CDR3 is built from 16 residues. As DNA, the CDR3 is TGTGCCACTCCTAGGACTAGCGGGGGGAGGGAGGAGACCCAGTACTTC. Amino acids: CATPRTSGGREETQYF.

The rearrangement joins TRBV6-8 to TRBJ1-2; tentative D call: TRBD1 (6 bases). From germline, CDR1 is MNHGY and CDR2 SAAAGT. The CDR3 has 14 residues. Trimming took 2 bases from V and 3 from J, leaving 10 bases between them. The CDR3 coding sequence is TGTGCCAGCAGTTACGCCTACAGGGACTATGGCTACACCTTC. Amino acid sequence: CASSYAYRDYGYTF.

This clone is a singleton in its sample. The chain uses TRBV15 and TRBJ1-5, with a weak D call TRBD1 (6 bases). The CDR3 totals 15 residues. Germline loops: CDR1 LNHNV, CDR2 YYDKDF (reference sequence). V lost 5 bases, J lost 1 base, and 12 bases lay in between. The CDR3 sequence is CATSGPTGSNQPQHF. CDR3 sequence (DNA): TGTGCCACCAGCGGCCCCACAGGGAGCAATCAGCCCCAGCATTTT.